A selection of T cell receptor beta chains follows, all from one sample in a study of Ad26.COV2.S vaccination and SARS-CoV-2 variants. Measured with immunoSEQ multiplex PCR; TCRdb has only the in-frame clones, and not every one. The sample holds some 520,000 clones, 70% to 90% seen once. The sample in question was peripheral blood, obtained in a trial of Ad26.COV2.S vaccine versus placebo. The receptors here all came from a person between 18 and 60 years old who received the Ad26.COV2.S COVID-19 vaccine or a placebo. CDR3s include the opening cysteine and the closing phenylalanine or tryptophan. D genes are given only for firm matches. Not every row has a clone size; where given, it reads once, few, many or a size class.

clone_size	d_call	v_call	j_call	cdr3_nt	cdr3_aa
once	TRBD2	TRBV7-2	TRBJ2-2	TGTGCCAGCAGACTACCTACTAGCGGGAGTGACACCGGGGAGCTGTTTTTT	CASRLPTSGSDTGELFF
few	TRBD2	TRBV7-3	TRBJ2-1	TGTGCCAGCAGCTATAGCGGGAGCTCCTACAATGAGCAGTTCTTC	CASSYSGSSYNEQFF
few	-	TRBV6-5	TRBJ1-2	TGTGCCACCCGTACTGGACAGAGCTATGGCTACACCTTC	CATRTGQSYGYTF
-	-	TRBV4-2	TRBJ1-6	TGTGCCAGCAGCCAAGTGCGGGACTCTGCGGAGTCACCCCTCCACTTT	CASSQVRDSAESPLHF
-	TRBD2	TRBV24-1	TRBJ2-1	TGTGCCACCAGTGGAAAAAGGACTAGCGGGAGCGTCTACAATGAGCAGTTCTTC	CATSGKRTSGSVYNEQFF
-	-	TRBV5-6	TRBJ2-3	TGTGCCAGCAGCTTGTTGAGGAGAGGAAGGACAGATACGCAGTATTTT	CASSLLRRGRTDTQYF
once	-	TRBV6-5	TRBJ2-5	TGTGCCAGCGGCGGCTCGGGGAAGGAGACCCAGTACTTC	CASGGSGKETQYF
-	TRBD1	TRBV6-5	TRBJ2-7	TGTGCCAGCAGTACCCCGGGACAGGGGTGGCAGTACTTC	CASSTPGQGWQYF
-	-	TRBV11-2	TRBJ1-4	TGTGCCAGCAGCTTAGGACGGGTCCTGAGGGAAAAACTGTTTTTT	CASSLGRVLREKLFF
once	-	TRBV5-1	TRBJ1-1	TGCGCCAGCGCACTCGGGCGGAACACTGAAGCTTTCTTT	CASALGRNTEAFF
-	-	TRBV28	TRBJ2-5	TGTGCCAGCAGTTTAATGGGGGTAGGAGAGACCCAGTACTTC	CASSLMGVGETQYF
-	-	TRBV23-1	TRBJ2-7	TGCGCCAGCAGCGCAAAGGGGGGTCCCTACGAGCAGTACTTC	CASSAKGGPYEQYF
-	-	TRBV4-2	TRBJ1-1	TGTGCCAGCATGGCGGCGGGCACGGGGCAGGGGAACACTGAAGCTTTCTTT	CASMAAGTGQGNTEAFF
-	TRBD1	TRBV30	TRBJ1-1	TGTGCCCGGAGGGACAGCATGAACACTGAAGCTTTCTTT	CARRDSMNTEAFF
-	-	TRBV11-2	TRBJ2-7	TGTGCCAGCAGCTTAGGTGGGGGAAACGAGCAGTACTTC	CASSLGGGNEQYF
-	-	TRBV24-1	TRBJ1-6	TGTGCCACCAGTGATTTGCTGCCCCTCCACTTT	CATSDLLPLHF
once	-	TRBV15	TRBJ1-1	TGTGCCACCAGCAGAGATGGGCTGCTGAACACTGAAGCTTTCTTT	CATSRDGLLNTEAFF
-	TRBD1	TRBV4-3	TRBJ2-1	TGCGCCAGCAGCCAAGATGGTTTACCGGGACAGGGATACAATGAGCAGTTCTTC	CASSQDGLPGQGYNEQFF
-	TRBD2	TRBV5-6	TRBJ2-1	TGTGCCAGCAGCGGACCGGGACTAGCGGGATACAATGAGCAGTTCTTC	CASSGPGLAGYNEQFF
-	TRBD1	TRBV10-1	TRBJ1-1	TGCGCCAGCAGTGAGTATTTTTCGGGACAGGGATGTGCTGAAGCTTTCTTT	CASSEYFSGQGCAEAFF
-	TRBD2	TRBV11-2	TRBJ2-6	TGTGCCAGCAGCTTAGAGGTCCGTAGCGGGGGTTACTCTGGGGCCAACGTCCTGACTTTC	CASSLEVRSGGYSGANVLTF
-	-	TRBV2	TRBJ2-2	TGTGCCAGCAGTGAAGCCAGGGAGACCGGGGAGCTGTTTTTT	CASSEARETGELFF
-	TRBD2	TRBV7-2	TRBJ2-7	TGTGCCAGCAGCTCCATCTGGAGAGGTCCTAGCGGGGGAGAGCAGTACTTC	CASSSIWRGPSGGEQYF
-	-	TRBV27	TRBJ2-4	TGTGCCAGCACCCCGGGGGACAGCCCCTTAAAGGCCAAAAACATTCAGTACTTC	CASTPGDSPLKAKNIQYF
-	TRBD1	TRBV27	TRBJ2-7	TGTGCCAGCAGTCCAAGGACAGGGGGCCCCAACGAGCAGTACTTC	CASSPRTGGPNEQYF
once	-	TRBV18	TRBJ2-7	TGTGCCAGCTCACCTCAGGCGGGGCAATCATACTCCTACGAGCAGTACTTC	CASSPQAGQSYSYEQYF
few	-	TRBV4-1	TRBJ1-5	TGCGCCAGCAGCCAAGATTTGGCAGGAACGTATCAGCCCCAGCATTTT	CASSQDLAGTYQPQHF
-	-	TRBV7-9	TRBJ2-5	TGTGCCAGCAGCATACAAGGGGGTTCACAAGAGACCCAGTACTTC	CASSIQGGSQETQYF
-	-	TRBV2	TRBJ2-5	TGTGCCAGCAGTGACCCGCTGGGGCTCCAAGAGACCCAGTACTTC	CASSDPLGLQETQYF
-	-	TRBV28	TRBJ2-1	TGTGCCAGCAGTTTAAGCCGGCGAATCGATGAGCAGTTCTTC	CASSLSRRIDEQFF
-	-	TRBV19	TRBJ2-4	TGTGCCAGTAGTATAAGCGAGGGCGGAATCCATTTAGCCAAAAACATTCAGTACTTC	CASSISEGGIHLAKNIQYF
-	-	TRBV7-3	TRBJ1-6	TGTGCCAGCAGCAGAAACCAGAATTCACCCCTCCACTTT	CASSRNQNSPLHF
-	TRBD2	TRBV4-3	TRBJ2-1	TGCGCCAGCAGCCAACGGTTAGCGGGTCCGATAGTCAATGAGCAGTTCTTC	CASSQRLAGPIVNEQFF
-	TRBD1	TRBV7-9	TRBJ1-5	TGTGCCAGCAGTCTCGACAGGGCCGATCAGCCCCAGCATTTT	CASSLDRADQPQHF
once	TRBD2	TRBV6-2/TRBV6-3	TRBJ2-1	TGTGCCAGCAGTACCGATTTGGCTAGCGGGAGGCCGGAGCAGTTCTTC	CASSTDLASGRPEQFF
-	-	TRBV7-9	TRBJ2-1	TGTGCCAGCAGCTTAGACGGGACGTTATACAATGAGCAGTTCTTC	CASSLDGTLYNEQFF
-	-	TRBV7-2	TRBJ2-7	TGTGCCAGCAGCTTATACGAGGGCGGCGAGCAGTACTTC	CASSLYEGGEQYF
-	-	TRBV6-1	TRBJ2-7	TGTGCCAGCAGTGAAATCGGTACCTACGAGCAGTACTTC	CASSEIGTYEQYF
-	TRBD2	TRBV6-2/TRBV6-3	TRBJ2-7	TGTGCCAGCAGTTTTCTAGCGGGTAATTACGAGCAGTACTTC	CASSFLAGNYEQYF